These T cell receptor beta chains were read from a single sample in a study of cytomegalovirus exposure and HLA in healthy donors. Clones were read by immunoSEQ multiplex PCR, and TCRdb kept only the in-frame ones, dropping some. This table has roughly 87,000 clones, roughly 83% appearing once. Sample: PBMCs. The source is a woman aged 40 to 50 in good health and CMV-seropositive. The CDR3 runs from the conserved cysteine through the conserved F or W.

j_call v_call cdr3_aa
TRBJ2-7 TRBV9 CASSSIDRSYEQYF
TRBJ2-1 TRBV6-5 CASSYYGTGGYEQFF
TRBJ1-4 TRBV5-1 CASSPTEINEKLFF
TRBJ1-4 TRBV25-1 CASSETGAGEKLFF
TRBJ2-7 TRBV30 CAWGGTGSYEQYF
TRBJ1-3 TRBV29-1 CSVEDTNTIYF
TRBJ2-7 TRBV27 CASSEGLYDEQYF
TRBJ1-2 TRBV29-1 CSVAVTDGYTF
TRBJ2-7 TRBV5-1 CASSLRADYEQYF
TRBJ2-5 TRBV5-1 CASSLALRGGGVQETQYF
TRBJ2-1 TRBV11-2 CASSLLLQGNIVGEQFF
TRBJ1-5 TRBV18 CASSPTGGSNQPQHF
TRBJ1-2 TRBV7-2 CASSTTRGYTF
TRBJ2-2 TRBV9 CASGAQMGELFF
TRBJ2-3 TRBV14 CASSQEGDYPALGDTQYF
TRBJ1-1 TRBV11-2 CASSSRDRGQQEAFF
TRBJ2-5 TRBV18 CASSWRPKGETQYF
TRBJ2-1 TRBV4-3 CASSVRGKVWDEQFF
TRBJ1-5 TRBV4-3 CASSQDLSNQPQHF
TRBJ2-7 TRBV30 CAWSDVHSYEQYF
TRBJ2-1 TRBV7-2 CASSLSSTSGNEQFF
TRBJ2-1 TRBV30 CAWSPYSGRASEQFF
TRBJ2-7 TRBV28 CASSYPLEMQYF
TRBJ2-3 TRBV30 CAWSMTSGGTDTQYF
TRBJ2-7 TRBV30 CAWSAGVGYEQYF
TRBJ2-2 TRBV7-2 CASSGAGTSGGAYPGELFF
TRBJ1-1 TRBV6-5 CASSRVASTEAFF
TRBJ1-1 TRBV27 CASSLPGSEAFF
TRBJ2-6 TRBV18 CASSNFNRDGANVLTF
TRBJ2-4 TRBV15 CATSRDLGQSGRAKNIQYF
TRBJ2-3 TRBV6-1 CASSYRETDTQYF
TRBJ1-1 TRBV2 CASSRRTANTEAFF
TRBJ2-7 TRBV7-2 CASSFRARAGEQYF
TRBJ1-1 TRBV27 CASSFVQGTEAFF
TRBJ1-2 TRBV10-3 CAISESEQGTGGYTF
TRBJ2-7 TRBV28 CASRPPEGQGPYEQYF
TRBJ2-7 TRBV28 CASLPGLGYEQYF
TRBJ2-6 TRBV4-3 CASSQEYTESIPNVLTF
TRBJ2-1 TRBV7-8 CASSSPNPGLSYNEQFF
TRBJ1-1 TRBV4-1 CASSQEVRFTEAFF